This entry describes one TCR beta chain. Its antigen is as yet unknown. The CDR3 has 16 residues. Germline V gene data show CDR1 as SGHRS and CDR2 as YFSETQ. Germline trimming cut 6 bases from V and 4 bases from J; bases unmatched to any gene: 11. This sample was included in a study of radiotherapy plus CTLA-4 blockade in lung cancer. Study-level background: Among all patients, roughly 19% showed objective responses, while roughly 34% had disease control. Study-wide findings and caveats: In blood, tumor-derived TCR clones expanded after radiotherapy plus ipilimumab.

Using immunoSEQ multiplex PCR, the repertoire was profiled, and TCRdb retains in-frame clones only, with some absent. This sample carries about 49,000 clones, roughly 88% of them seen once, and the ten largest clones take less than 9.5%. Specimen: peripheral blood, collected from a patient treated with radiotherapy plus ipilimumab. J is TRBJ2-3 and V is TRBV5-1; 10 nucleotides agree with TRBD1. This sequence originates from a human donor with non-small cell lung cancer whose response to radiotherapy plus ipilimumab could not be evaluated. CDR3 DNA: TGCGCCAGCACGAGGCGGGGGACAGGGGTTGCAGATACGCAGTATTTT. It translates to CASTRRGTGVADTQYF.